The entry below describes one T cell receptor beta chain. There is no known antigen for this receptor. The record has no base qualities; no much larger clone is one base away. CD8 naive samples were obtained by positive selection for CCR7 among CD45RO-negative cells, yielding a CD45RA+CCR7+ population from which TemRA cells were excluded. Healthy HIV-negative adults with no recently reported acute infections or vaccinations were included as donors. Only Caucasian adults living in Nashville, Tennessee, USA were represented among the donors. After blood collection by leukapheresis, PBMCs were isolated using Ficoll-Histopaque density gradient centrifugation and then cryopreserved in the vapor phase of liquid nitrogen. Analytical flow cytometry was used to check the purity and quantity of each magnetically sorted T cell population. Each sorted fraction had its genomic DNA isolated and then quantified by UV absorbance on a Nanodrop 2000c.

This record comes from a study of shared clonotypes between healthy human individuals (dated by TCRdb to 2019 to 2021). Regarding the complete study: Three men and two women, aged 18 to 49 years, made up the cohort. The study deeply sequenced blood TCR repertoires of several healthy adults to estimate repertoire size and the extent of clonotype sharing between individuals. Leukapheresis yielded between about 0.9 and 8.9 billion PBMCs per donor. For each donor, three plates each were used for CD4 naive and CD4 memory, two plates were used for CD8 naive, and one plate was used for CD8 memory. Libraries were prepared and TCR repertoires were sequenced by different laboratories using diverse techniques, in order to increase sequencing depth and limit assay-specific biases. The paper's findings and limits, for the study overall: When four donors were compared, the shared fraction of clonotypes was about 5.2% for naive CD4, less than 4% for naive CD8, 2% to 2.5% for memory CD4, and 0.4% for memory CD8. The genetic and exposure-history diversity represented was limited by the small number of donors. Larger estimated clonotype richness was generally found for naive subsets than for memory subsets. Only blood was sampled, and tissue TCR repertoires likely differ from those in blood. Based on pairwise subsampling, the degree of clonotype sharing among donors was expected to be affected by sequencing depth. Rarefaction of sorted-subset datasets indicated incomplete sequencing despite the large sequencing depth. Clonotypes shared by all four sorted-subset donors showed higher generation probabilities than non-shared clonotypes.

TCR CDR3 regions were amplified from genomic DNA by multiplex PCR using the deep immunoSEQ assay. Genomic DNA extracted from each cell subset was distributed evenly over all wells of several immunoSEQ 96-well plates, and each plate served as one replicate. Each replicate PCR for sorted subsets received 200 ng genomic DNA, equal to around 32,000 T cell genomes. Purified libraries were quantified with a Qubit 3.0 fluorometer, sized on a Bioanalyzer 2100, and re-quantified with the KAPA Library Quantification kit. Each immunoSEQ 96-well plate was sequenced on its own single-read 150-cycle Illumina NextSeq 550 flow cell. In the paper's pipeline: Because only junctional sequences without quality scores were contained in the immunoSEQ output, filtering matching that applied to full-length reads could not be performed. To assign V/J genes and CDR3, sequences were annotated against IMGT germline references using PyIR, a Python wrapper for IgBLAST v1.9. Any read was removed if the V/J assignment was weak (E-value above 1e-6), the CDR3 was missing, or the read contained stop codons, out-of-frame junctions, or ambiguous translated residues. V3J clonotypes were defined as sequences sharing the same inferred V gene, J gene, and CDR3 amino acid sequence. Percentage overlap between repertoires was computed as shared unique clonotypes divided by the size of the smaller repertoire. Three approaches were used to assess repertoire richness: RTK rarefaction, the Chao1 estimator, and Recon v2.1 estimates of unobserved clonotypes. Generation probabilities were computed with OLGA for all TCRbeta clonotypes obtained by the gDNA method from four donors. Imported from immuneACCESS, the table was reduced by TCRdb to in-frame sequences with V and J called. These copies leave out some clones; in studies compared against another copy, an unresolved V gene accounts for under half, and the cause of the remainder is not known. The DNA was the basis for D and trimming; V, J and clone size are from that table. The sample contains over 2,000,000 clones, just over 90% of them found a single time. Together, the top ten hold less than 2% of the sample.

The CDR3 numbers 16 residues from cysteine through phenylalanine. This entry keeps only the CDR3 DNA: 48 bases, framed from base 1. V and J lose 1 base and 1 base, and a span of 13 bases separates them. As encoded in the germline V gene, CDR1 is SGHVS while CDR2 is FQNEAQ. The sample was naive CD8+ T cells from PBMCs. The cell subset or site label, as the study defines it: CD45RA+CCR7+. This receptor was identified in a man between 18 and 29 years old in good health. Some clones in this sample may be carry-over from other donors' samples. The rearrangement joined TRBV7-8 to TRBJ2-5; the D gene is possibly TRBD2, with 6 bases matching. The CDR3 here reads CASSLGEGGRQETQYF. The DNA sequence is TGTGCCAGCAGCTTAGGTGAGGGAGGCCGCCAAGAGACCCAGTACTTC.